The present T cell receptor beta chain was sequenced within a study of CD8+ T cells in alopecia areata. Background on the study: At a dose of 5 to 10 mg twice daily, oral tofacitinib was given to treated patients.

Whole-study findings and limits: Resident alphabeta T cells of normal skin are also sequenced in scalp samples. Compared with normal scalp, lesional scalp had higher clonality and more expanded CD8+ clones.

CDR1 SGHVS and CDR2 FQNEAQ come from the germline V gene. This CDR3 has 15 amino acids. Trimming removed 5 bases at V and 0 bases at J, with 13 bases between. Comments on this clone: Its antigen is not known.

Lesional scalp punch biopsies and peripheral blood were collected from alopecia areata patients. Extracted RNA was reverse transcribed, and the resulting cDNA served as sequencing template. Using immunoSEQ multiplex PCR, the repertoire was profiled, and TCRdb retains in-frame clones only, with some absent. This table has 150,000 or so clones, over 80% appearing once. The sequence was collected from a human donor with alopecia areata. This chain connects TRBV7-8 to TRBJ1-2, with D possibly matching TRBD1 (5 bases). Material: CD8+ T cells sorted from blood, obtained at week 0. The CDR3 DNA follows: TGTGCCAGCAGCATTCACAGGAGTACTAACTATGGCTACACCTTC. Translated, it gives CASSIHRSTNYGYTF.